This TCR beta chain was documented in a study of shared clonotypes between healthy human individuals. The overall study: Each donor's CD4 naive and CD4 memory cells filled three plates apiece, CD8 naive two, and CD8 memory one. General study findings and limits: Non-shared clonotypes showed lower generation probabilities than clonotypes common to all four donors.

Clones were sequenced by immunoSEQ multiplex PCR, and TCRdb holds only the in-frame ones, with some missing. The sample carries around 1.6 million clones, 95% to 99% recorded once. This CDR3 is 17 amino acids long. Looked up from germline, CDR1 is PRHDT and CDR2 is FYEKMQ (reference sequence). The V end lost 5 bases, the J end lost 5 bases, and 22 bases lay between the germline ends. To note about this clone: Its antigen is as yet unknown.

The chain has TRBV13 and TRBJ2-1, with D perhaps being TRBD1 or TRBD2 (5 bases each). This TCR was sampled from a man younger than 40 in good health. Specimen: naive CD4+ T cells sorted from blood. Stated subset: CD45RA+ positively selected. CDR3 protein: CASSQYGAGGRHNEQFF. The CDR3 coding sequence is TGTGCCAGCAGCCAATATGGGGCGGGCGGGCGCCACAATGAGCAGTTCTTC.